Below, 32 T cell receptor beta chains from the same sample are listed, as sequenced in a study of blood T cell repertoires in COVID-19. Profiling relied on immunoSEQ multiplex PCR, and the TCRdb table lists in-frame clones only, not all of them. The sample consists of around 220,000 clones, around 80% of them appearing once. The sample taken for sequencing was peripheral blood. The receptors originated from a woman at least 80 years old with acute or convalescent COVID-19.

J is TRBJ2-7 and V is TRBV5-4; 7 positions match TRBD1. Trimming took 0 bases from V and 4 from J; bases not matched to a gene: 7. CDR1 is SGHNT, CDR2 YYREEE, per germline (reference sequence). The CDR3 length is 15 residues. The CDR3 nucleotides read TGTGCCAGCAGCTTGGGGCTGGGACAGCAATACGAGCAGTACTTC. Translation: CASSLGLGQQYEQYF.

This clone was detected only once. The rearrangement uses TRBV11-2 and TRBJ1-5; perhaps TRBD1 as D (5 bases). In germline, CDR1 is SGHAT, CDR2 FQNNGV. This CDR3 is built from 12 residues. Trimming left V 5 bases short and J 9 bases short, with 11 bases between. The chain's CDR3 is CASSGAARPQHF. Here the CDR3 DNA reads TGTGCCAGCAGCGGGGCCGCCAGGCCCCAGCATTTT.

The gene calls are TRBV6-1 and TRBJ1-3; no definite D call. This CDR3 is 15 amino acids long. Trimming removed 2 bases at V and 4 bases at J, with 12 bases between. Germline assignment: CDR1 MNHNS and CDR2 SASEGT. DNA for the CDR3: TGTGCCAGCAGTGAAAGCTGGGCTCGGGGAAACACCATATATTTT. This gives the protein CASSESWARGNTIYF.

This clone showed up just a few times. This rearrangement joins TRBV7-8 to TRBJ1-5, with D hard to call. Trimming shortened V by 0 bases and J by 1 base, and 7 bases separated the two germline ends. Per germline, CDR1 SGHVS and CDR2 FQNEAQ. This CDR3 contains 15 residues. Here the CDR3 DNA reads TGTGCCAGCAGCTTAGCGGGAGGAAGCAATCAGCCCCAGCATTTT. Protein product: CASSLAGGSNQPQHF.

In nucleotides, the CDR3 is TGTGCCAGCAGCCGGGGGCAGGGGGTGAATGAGCAGTTCTTC. Amino acid sequence: CASSRGQGVNEQFF. J is TRBJ2-1 and V is TRBV7-2, with D possibly matching TRBD1 (7 bases). V was clipped by 5 bases and J by 7 bases, with 15 bases between them. The CDR3 covers 14 residues. Germline V lookup: CDR1 SGHTA, CDR2 FQGNSA.

The V call is TRBV29-1, the J call TRBJ1-3; 10 nucleotides match TRBD1. The J segment lost 6 bases and the V segment lost 5 bases, leaving 4 bases of the junction unmatched. CDR1 SQVTM and CDR2 ANQGSEA come from the germline V gene. This CDR3 is 13 amino acids long. The CDR3 sequence: CSVSGTGANTIYF. The CDR3 DNA is TGCAGCGTTAGCGGGACAGGGGCAAACACCATATATTTT. Full variable domain (missing parts from reference TRBV29-1 and TRBJ1-3): SAVISQKPSRDICQRGTSLTIQCQVDSQVTMMFWYRQQPGQSLTLIATANQGSEATYESGFVIDKFPISRPNLTFSTLTVSNMSPEDSSIYLCSVSGTGANTIYFGEGSWLTVV.

V is TRBV18 and J is TRBJ1-2, with D perhaps TRBD1 (5 bases). V was shortened by 3 bases and J by 0 bases, with 11 bases between the two germline ends. CDR1 KGHSH and CDR2 LQKENI come from the germline V gene. The CDR3 runs to 15 residues. CDR3 region: CASSPPRGSNYGYTF. The CDR3 coding sequence is TGTGCCAGCTCACCTCCCCGGGGGTCTAACTATGGCTACACCTTC.

The chain couples TRBV11-2 to TRBJ1-1; the D is unclear. The CDR3 covers 13 residues. V was trimmed by 3 bases and J by 1 base, leaving 6 bases between them. Germline V gene data show CDR1 as SGHAT and CDR2 as FQNNGV. DNA of the CDR3: TGTGCCAGCAGCTTGTCCGGGAACACTGAAGCTTTCTTT. Amino acid sequence: CASSLSGNTEAFF.

V is TRBV3-1 (or the pseudogene TRBV3-2) and J is TRBJ2-3, with TRBD2 matching 7 bases. CDR1 is LGHDT, CDR2 YNNKEL, per germline (reference sequence). V was clipped by 1 base and J by 5 bases; unmatched bases: 6. The CDR3 consists of 15 residues. This CDR3 reads CASSQGGRVEDTQYF. CDR3 coding DNA: TGTGCCAGCAGCCAAGGGGGGAGGGTGGAAGATACGCAGTATTTT.

V gene TRBV9 combines with J gene TRBJ2-1; D is undetermined. This CDR3 comprises 15 residues. CDR1 and CDR2 from the germline V gene are SGDLS and YYNGEE. V was trimmed by 2 bases and J by 0 bases, leaving 9 bases between them. The CDR3 sequence: CASSVESYSYNEQFF. The CDR3 nucleotides read TGTGCCAGCAGCGTCGAGTCGTACTCCTACAATGAGCAGTTCTTC.

V is TRBV19 and J is TRBJ1-1; D not resolved. The CDR3 totals 13 residues. Between the trimmed V and J ends, which lost 5 bases and 4 bases, there was a span of 11 bases. The germline V gene encodes CDR1 LNHDA and CDR2 SQIVND (reference sequence). The CDR3 sequence: CASSAGVGTEAFF. DNA for the CDR3: TGTGCCAGTAGTGCGGGAGTAGGCACTGAAGCTTTCTTT.

This chain links TRBV5-1 with TRBJ1-3; possible D gene TRBD1, 6 bases. CDR1 SGHRS and CDR2 YFSETQ come from the germline V gene. V was trimmed by 0 bases and J by 0 bases, leaving 10 bases between them. This CDR3 contains 16 residues. Written as DNA, the CDR3 is TGCGCCAGCAGCTTGGCGGGACACAGCTCTGGAAACACCATATATTTT. It is translated as CASSLAGHSSGNTIYF.

The gene calls are TRBV30 and TRBJ1-6; D is ambiguous. This CDR3 region has 13 residues. With 3 bases removed from V and 7 bases from J, the gap between germline ends came to 10 bases. Germline V gives CDR1 GTSNPN, CDR2 SVGIG (reference sequence). The CDR3 is CAWSPQVNSPLHF. As DNA, the CDR3 is TGTGCCTGGAGCCCCCAGGTGAATTCACCCCTCCACTTT.

This clone was observed once. This chain uses TRBV3-1 (or the pseudogene TRBV3-2) with TRBJ1-3, with a possible D match to TRBD1 (5 bases). V was cut by 1 base and J by 4 bases, with 14 bases left in between. CDR1 and CDR2 from the germline V gene are LGHDT and YNNKEL (reference sequence). The CDR3 extends over 16 amino acids. CDR3 bases: TGTGCCAGCAGCCAAGGTCGCAGGGTTGCAGGAAACACCATATATTTT. This gives the protein CASSQGRRVAGNTIYF.

The rearrangement links TRBV3-1 (or the pseudogene TRBV3-2) to TRBJ2-1, with 9 bases that match TRBD2. Germline V gene lookup returns CDR1 LGHDT and CDR2 YNNKEL (reference sequence). V shed 1 base, J shed 10 bases, and the junction held 17 bases outside the gene matches. This CDR3 has 18 amino acids. In DNA, the CDR3 is TGTGCCAGCAGCCAAGGGCTAGGAAAAGCGGGAGGCCAGGTGGAGCAGTTCTTC. Amino acid sequence: CASSQGLGKAGGQVEQFF.

This chain joins TRBV6-1 and TRBJ2-1; D is perhaps TRBD2 (6 bases). The CDR3 sequence is 15 residues long. Germline V lookup: CDR1 MNHNS, CDR2 SASEGT. With 3 bases removed from V and 0 bases from J, the gap between germline ends came to 9 bases. CDR3 coding DNA: TGTGCCAGCAGTGAGAAGACTAGCTCCTACAATGAGCAGTTCTTC. This translates into CASSEKTSSYNEQFF.

This clone was counted only a few times. The chain couples TRBV14 to TRBJ2-2; D is unclear. Germline lookup yields CDR1 SGHDN and CDR2 FVKESK. V dropped 4 bases and J dropped 4 bases, with 7 bases sitting between them. The CDR3 is 13 residues long. The DNA for the CDR3 is TGTGCCAGCAGCCTACACCCCACCGGGGAGCTGTTTTTT. As protein: CASSLHPTGELFF.

This sequence joins TRBV28 and TRBJ1-4; tentative D call: TRBD1 (5 bases). The CDR3 length is 16 residues. Trimming stripped 5 bases from V and 2 bases from J, with 15 bases between. CDR1 is MDHEN and CDR2 is SYDVKM in the germline V gene. CDR3 nucleotides: TGTGCCAGCAGTCTTTTTCTGCGGGGGACTAATGAAAAACTGTTTTTT. Translation: CASSLFLRGTNEKLFF.

The rearrangement joins TRBV6-1 to TRBJ2-3, with D possibly TRBD2 on 5 matching bases. Germline CDR1 is MNHNS and CDR2 is SASEGT. The CDR3 consists of 14 residues. Trimming shortened V by 2 bases and J by 2 bases, and 8 bases separated the two germline ends. DNA for the CDR3: TGTGCCAGCAGTGAACAGACTAACACAGATACGCAGTATTTT. This sequence encodes CASSEQTNTDTQYF.

V is TRBV29-1 and J is TRBJ2-3, with 14 bases aligning to TRBD2. The V segment lost 6 bases and the J segment 0 bases; nucleotides outside the gene matches: 5. The germline gives CDR1 SQVTM, CDR2 ANQGSEA. The CDR3 has 16 residues. The CDR3 DNA sequence: TGCAGCGTGGAGGGACTAGCGGGGGAGAGCACAGATACGCAGTATTTT. Translating gives CSVEGLAGESTDTQYF.

The J gene is TRBJ2-2, the V gene TRBV29-1, with 7 nucleotides matching TRBD1. Germline CDR1 is SQVTM and CDR2 is ANQGSEA. The length of the CDR3 is 14 residues. V trimming: 7 bases; J trimming: 5 bases; junction bases outside the gene matches: 10. The CDR3 DNA reads as TGCAGCGGGCCCCTCTCAGGGGGTACCGGGGAGCTGTTTTTT. Its translation is CSGPLSGGTGELFF.

The chain couples TRBV12-5 to TRBJ2-1; 13 bases map to TRBD2. CDR3 length equals 20 residues. CDR1 and CDR2 (germline): LGHNT, FRNRAP. V lost 4 bases and J lost 7; bases outside the gene matches: 19. The CDR3 is CASGSTGGGTGLAGFNEQFF. The CDR3 DNA reads as TGTGCTAGTGGTTCCACCGGGGGGGGGACGGGACTAGCGGGATTTAATGAGCAGTTCTTC.

The CDR3 loop reads CASSLETGTSTDTQYF. CDR3 in DNA: TGTGCCAGCAGCCTAGAGACAGGGACTAGCACAGATACGCAGTATTTT. The chain has TRBV7-2 and TRBJ2-3; possibly TRBD1 for D (7 bases). This CDR3 is 16 amino acids long. Looked up from germline, CDR1 is SGHTA and CDR2 is FQGNSA. V dropped 5 bases and J dropped 0 bases, with 15 bases sitting between them. Combining the CDR3 with reference TRBV7-2 and TRBJ2-3 gives the whole variable domain GAGVSQSPSNKVTEKGKDVELRCDPISGHTALYWYRQSLGQGLEFLIYFQGNSAPDKSGLPSDRFSAERTGGSVSTLTIQRTQQEDSAVYLCASSLETGTSTDTQYFGPGTRLTVL.

V is TRBV6-1 and J is TRBJ1-2; TRBD1 matches at 7 bases. The CDR3 sequence is 14 residues long. The germline gives CDR1 MNHNS, CDR2 SASEGT. With V trimmed by 0 bases and J by 11 bases, 9 bases remained unmatched. The CDR3 protein is CASSEATRGRTYTF. DNA for the CDR3: TGTGCCAGCAGTGAAGCGACTAGGGGGCGGACGTACACCTTC.

V is TRBV6-2 or TRBV6-3 and J is TRBJ2-7; 7 positions match TRBD1. This CDR3 contains 15 residues. Germline assignment: CDR1 MNHEY and CDR2 SVGEGT. The V and J ends lost 5 bases and 3 bases, in that order; junction bases with no gene match: 10. CDR3 bases: TGTGCCAGCAGTGGCCCTAGGCAGGGGGACTACGAGCAGTACTTC. Translating it yields CASSGPRQGDYEQYF.

This chain joins TRBV7-3 and TRBJ2-1; TRBD2 agrees at 9 bases. V was clipped by 5 bases and J by 3 bases; unmatched bases: 8. CDR1 is SGHTA, CDR2 FQGTGA, per germline. CDR3 length: 16 residues. This CDR3 is CASSPLSGGHYNEQFF. CDR3 DNA: TGTGCCAGCAGCCCGTTGAGCGGGGGGCACTACAATGAGCAGTTCTTC.

This chain links TRBV12-3 or TRBV12-4 with TRBJ1-1; TRBD1 matches 9 bases. This CDR3 contains 12 residues. V trimming: 10 bases; J trimming: 10 bases; junction bases outside the gene matches: 10. The DNA for the CDR3 is TGTGCCACCTCTACAATGGACAGGGGAGCTTTCTTT. Residues: CATSTMDRGAFF.

This clone has only a few counts. This sample includes further DNA sequences coding for the same CDR3. The chain employs TRBV6-6 and TRBJ2-3; 13 bases are a match to TRBD2. This CDR3 has 16 residues. Germline-derived CDR1 and CDR2 are MNHNY and SVGAGI (reference sequence). J lost 1 base, V lost 5 bases, and 3 bases had no gene match. CDR3 DNA: TGTGCCAGCAGTCGAGGACTAGCGGGAGGCACAGATACGCAGTATTTT. It codes for CASSRGLAGGTDTQYF.

CDR3 DNA sequence: TGTGCCAGCAGTAACGGGTTGCTAGAGCCCCAGCATTTT. Its protein product is CASSNGLLEPQHF. The V and J genes are TRBV28 and TRBJ1-5; D is unresolved. Germline CDR1 and CDR2: MDHEN and SYDVKM. CDR3 length equals 13 residues. The germline V and J ends were trimmed by 5 bases and 8 bases, with 13 bases remaining between them.

The chain carries TRBV28 and TRBJ1-3; 10 positions agree with TRBD1. V dropped 8 bases and J dropped 0; count of bases not matched to a gene: 1. The CDR3 loop spans 14 amino acids. Germline values: CDR1 MDHEN, CDR2 SYDVKM. CDR3 residues: CASRTGGSGNTIYF. The CDR3 nucleotides are TGTGCCAGCCGGACAGGGGGCTCTGGAAACACCATATATTTT.

This clone was picked up a small number of times. This chain connects TRBV29-1 to TRBJ2-7; TRBD2 is a possible D gene (6 bases). Trimming shortened V by 3 bases and J by 0 bases, and 6 bases separated the two germline ends. The CDR3 spans 12 residues. CDR1 SQVTM and CDR2 ANQGSEA come from the germline V gene. CDR3 region: CSVERDSYEQYF. The CDR3 bases are TGCAGCGTTGAGCGGGACTCCTACGAGCAGTACTTC.

This chain uses TRBV3-1 (or the pseudogene TRBV3-2) with TRBJ1-6; perhaps TRBD1 as D (6 bases). Germline values: CDR1 LGHDT, CDR2 YNNKEL (reference sequence). With 5 bases removed from V and 13 bases from J, the gap between germline ends came to 18 bases. The CDR3 loop spans 14 amino acids. The CDR3 DNA reads TGTGCCAGCAGCTTCGGACAGTTAATTCACCCCCTCCACTTT. Translation: CASSFGQLIHPLHF.